Listed below are T cell receptor beta chains from one sample, sequenced in a study of OX40 agonist ivuxolimab in advanced cancers. Libraries were prepared by immunoSEQ multiplex PCR; TCRdb keeps only in-frame clonotypes and omits some of them. The repertoire holds 60,000 to 70,000 clones, 75% to 95% seen once, with about an eighth in the top ten. The material sequenced was CD4+ or CD8+ T cells sorted from blood, taken in a trial of the OX40 agonist ivuxolimab. All receptors come from an adult with an advanced solid tumor such as melanoma, head and neck, liver or kidney cancer. CDR3s include the opening cysteine and the closing phenylalanine or tryptophan. The D gene is left open where the match is weak. Only part of the rows carry a size: once, few, many, or a class if the clone is expanded.

J gene,clone size,D gene,V gene,CDR3 protein,CDR3 DNA
TRBJ2-1,-,TRBD2,TRBV5-1,CASSSATSGGNEQFF,TGCGCCAGCAGCTCGGCGACTAGCGGGGGGAATGAGCAGTTCTTC
TRBJ2-3,once,TRBD2,TRBV9,CASSVGTSGISDTQYF,TGTGCCAGCAGCGTAGGGACTAGCGGGATTTCAGATACGCAGTATTTT
TRBJ2-7,once,TRBD2,TRBV27,CASRRLAVPYEQYF,TGTGCCAGCAGAAGACTAGCGGTACCCTACGAGCAGTACTTC
TRBJ2-7,-,TRBD2,TRBV11-2,CASSLEGVAGGLNF,TGTGCCAGCAGCTTAGAAGGGGTAGCGGGAGGGTTGAACTTC
TRBJ2-7,-,TRBD1,TRBV28,CASNRDSYEQYF,TGTGCCAGCAACCGGGACAGCTACGAGCAGTACTTC
TRBJ2-1,-,-,TRBV27,CASSPLGGEYGSYNEQFF,TGTGCCAGCAGTCCCTTGGGTGGGGAATACGGCTCCTACAATGAGCAGTTCTTC
TRBJ2-7,few,-,TRBV7-9,CASSKTEGAYEQYF,TGTGCCAGCAGCAAGACAGAGGGGGCCTACGAGCAGTACTTC
TRBJ2-2,-,-,TRBV5-5,CASTWQGNTGELFF,TGTGCCAGCACCTGGCAGGGAAACACCGGGGAGCTGTTTTTT
TRBJ1-1,-,TRBD1,TRBV14,CASSQERGGNTEAFF,TGTGCCAGCAGCCAAGAGAGAGGGGGCAACACTGAAGCTTTCTTT
TRBJ1-2,-,-,TRBV7-9,CASSGPGDTYGYTF,TGTGCCAGCAGCGGGCCTGGGGACACCTATGGCTACACCTTC
TRBJ2-7,once,-,TRBV29-1,CSVEGGEGLHEQYF,TGCAGCGTTGAAGGGGGCGAGGGCCTCCACGAGCAGTACTTC
TRBJ1-2,-,TRBD1,TRBV19,CASSPPTGVGYGYTF,TGTGCCAGTAGTCCCCCGACAGGGGTAGGCTATGGCTACACCTTC
TRBJ1-1,-,TRBD1,TRBV2,CARRLRTGETEAFF,TGTGCCAGACGGCTTAGAACAGGGGAAACTGAAGCTTTCTTT
TRBJ2-1,-,-,TRBV10-1,CASGVTYNEQFF,TGCGCCAGCGGGGTTACCTACAATGAGCAGTTCTTC
TRBJ2-7,few,-,TRBV5-6,CASSYGGRQGDEQYF,TGTGCCAGCAGCTACGGTGGGAGGCAGGGGGACGAGCAGTACTTC
TRBJ2-3,-,-,TRBV2,CASSPRDPRGDTQYF,TGTGCCAGCAGCCCACGGGACCCCAGGGGAGATACGCAGTATTTT
TRBJ2-5,-,TRBD1,TRBV27,CASSLIGDRGQETQYF,TGTGCCAGCAGCCTTATCGGTGACAGGGGACAAGAGACCCAGTACTTC
TRBJ2-5,-,TRBD1,TRBV27,CASSSGTGVRHRETQYF,TGTGCCAGCAGCTCCGGGACAGGGGTTAGACATCGGGAGACCCAGTACTTC
TRBJ1-3,-,-,TRBV5-8,CASSLWVQGNTIYF,TGTGCCAGCAGCTTGTGGGTACAAGGGAACACCATATATTTT
TRBJ1-4,-,-,TRBV4-1,CASSQDGFSTNEKLFF,TGCGCCAGCAGCCAGGATGGTTTTTCAACTAATGAAAAACTGTTTTTT
TRBJ2-1,-,-,TRBV6-4,CASSGSGGTGYNEQFF,TGTGCCAGCAGTGGCTCGGGAGGGACAGGATACAATGAGCAGTTCTTC
TRBJ2-7,-,TRBD2,TRBV11-2,CASSPTGTRGDYEQYF,TGTGCCAGCAGCCCGACCGGGACTAGGGGAGACTACGAGCAGTACTTC
TRBJ2-5,-,TRBD2,TRBV2,CASRAGTSGRVLETQYF,TGTGCCAGCAGAGCCGGGACTAGCGGGAGGGTTTTGGAGACCCAGTACTTC
TRBJ1-6,-,-,TRBV27,CASPALVGGGYNSPLHF,TGTGCCAGCCCTGCATTAGTTGGGGGGGGGTATAATTCACCCCTCCACTTT
TRBJ2-1,-,-,TRBV27,CASKLIGVGRDEQFF,TGTGCCAGCAAACTCATAGGGGTGGGGCGGGATGAGCAGTTCTTC